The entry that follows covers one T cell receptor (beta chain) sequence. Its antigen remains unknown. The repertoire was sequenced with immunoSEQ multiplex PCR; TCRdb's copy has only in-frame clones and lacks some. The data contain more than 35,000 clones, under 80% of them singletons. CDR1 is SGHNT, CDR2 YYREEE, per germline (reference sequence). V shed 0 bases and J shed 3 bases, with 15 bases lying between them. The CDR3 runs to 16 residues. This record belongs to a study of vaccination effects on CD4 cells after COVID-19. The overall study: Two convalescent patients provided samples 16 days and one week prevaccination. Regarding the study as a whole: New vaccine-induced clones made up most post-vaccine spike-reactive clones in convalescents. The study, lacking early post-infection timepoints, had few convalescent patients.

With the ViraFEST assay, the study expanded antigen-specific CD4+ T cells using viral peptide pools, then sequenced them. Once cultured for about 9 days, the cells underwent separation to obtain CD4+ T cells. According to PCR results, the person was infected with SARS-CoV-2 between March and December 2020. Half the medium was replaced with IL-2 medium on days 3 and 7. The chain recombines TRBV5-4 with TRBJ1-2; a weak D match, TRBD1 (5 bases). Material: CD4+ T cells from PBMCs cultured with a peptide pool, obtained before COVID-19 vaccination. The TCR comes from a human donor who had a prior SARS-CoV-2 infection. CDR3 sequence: CASSLGGILQDYGYTF. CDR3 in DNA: TGTGCCAGCAGCTTGGGTGGGATCCTACAGGACTATGGCTACACCTTC.